This TCR beta chain was profiled in a study of cytomegalovirus exposure and HLA in healthy donors (TCRdb year 2017). In the study overall: An earlier analysis of fewer than 750 of the donors reported 276 Gb of sequence data and roughly 120 million unique TCR beta sequences obtained from some 170 million T cells. An early release covering some 640 HLA-typed donors comprised approximately 300 gigabases of sequencing data and some 79 million unique TCR sequences. A later analysis re-examined previously published TCR beta repertoires from about 700 donors and added high-resolution HLA genotyping to investigate patterns of TCR occurrence. A few DR-DQ haplotypes were handled as single units for association and clustering because linkage in the cohort was strong. Among the roughly 410 genotyped donors, around 81% belonged to the genetic ancestry cluster associated with self-reported Caucasian donors. The number of donors typed differed by locus, with about 629-630 for A, B, C, DRB1 and DQB1, more than 500 for DQA1, 600 to 610 for DPA1, and around 430 for DPB1. All discovery cohort repertoires had been generated using a single sequencing platform. Donor age, sex, ethnicity and CMV serostatus were collected together with the repertoire data. In the later analysis, no new phenotypic data were used to find candidate immune exposures; instead, reliance was placed on TCR beta sequences and their occurrence across donors. A later genetic analysis took genome-wide SNP genotypes for about 60% of the roughly 670 donors and used that subset as a discovery cohort. The study aimed to test whether cataloging public T cell receptors could reveal signatures of past pathogen exposure. HLA typing included class I and class II loci at four-digit resolution. The study used immunosequencing to profile the T cell repertoires of 600 to 850 subjects and linked those repertoires to cytomegalovirus serostatus. A separate validation cohort of about 110 different subjects was used in addition to the roughly 640-subject first cohort. On average, 235,054 unique TCR beta nucleotide sequences were sequenced per donor among 398 genotyped donors of the cohort, with roughly 18% of those sequences being non-productive. To decide whether each TCR beta V gene segment behaved as functional or pseudogenic, an earlier analysis of approximately 590 of the donors relied on high-throughput TCR beta sequencing. To predict cytomegalovirus infection status, the study brought together high-throughput TCR immunosequencing, statistical association of individual TCRs with disease status, and machine learning.

Libraries were made using the immunoSEQ multiplex PCR assay. For the multiplex PCR, a mixture combining 60 forward primers for TCR Vbeta segments and 13 reverse primers for TCR Jbeta segments was used. The CDR3 region of rearranged TCR beta genes was amplified from genomic DNA with a multiplex PCR assay. The Illumina HiSeq System was used to sequence the amplified TCR beta libraries as 87-base-pair reads. Per the source publication's procedure: In a later analysis, some 80 million unique TCR beta chains were counted across the roughly 670 repertoires, and approximately 9.9 million of these chains were shared by at least two donors. Raw reads were error-corrected and collapsed into unique sequences with a nearest-neighbor algorithm that merged closely related sequences to remove PCR and sequencing errors. To assign V, D and J gene segments, CDR3 sequences were aligned to IMGT reference sequences. For a sequence to be retained, at least a six-nucleotide match to both a V gene segment and a J gene segment was required. A rearrangement was called productive if the CDR3 had no stop codons and remained in frame with V and J, and every other rearrangement was called non-productive. Following IMGT convention, CDR3 was defined as the stretch from the second conserved V-encoded cysteine up to the conserved J-encoded phenylalanine. In an earlier analysis of 550 to 650 of the donors, sequences lacking an unambiguous match to a single V gene segment were excluded. An earlier analysis of under 750 of the donors called V segments functional above 56.7% productive rearrangements and segregating when the between-donor standard deviation exceeded 5%. A statistical classification framework was built to diagnose cytomegalovirus status from the catalog of TCR beta chain sequences. In a later analysis, TCR nucleotide sequences were compared against IMGT/GENE-DB human TR gene sequences so that V and J genes could be assigned. The TCRdist pipeline was used in a later analysis to assign CDR3 sequences and most-parsimonious VDJ recombination scenarios. In a later analysis, each TCR beta chain was defined by its CDR3 amino acid sequence together with its V-gene family, and reads lacking a unique V-gene family were excluded. To address suspected cross-contamination and a sequencing artifact, a later analysis removed some 620 highly shared, low-generation-probability nucleotide sequences. In a later analysis, a clonal expansion index for each public chain was calculated from normalized within-repertoire ranks of inferred template counts. Generation probabilities in a later analysis came from a VDJ recombination model fitted to out-of-frame rearrangements, and those results were checked against IGoR. In a later analysis, hypergeometric tests were used to score TCR-TCR, TCR-HLA and TCR-CMV co-occurrence, with a repertoire-size bias correction applied to TCR pairs. In a later analysis, false discovery rates were estimated by permuting HLA or CMV assignments 20 times. In a later analysis, co-occurring TCRs were grouped using DBSCAN, with TCRdist sequence similarity added in when clustering inside HLA-allele-positive subsets. Repertoires with fewer than 30,000 or more than 120,000 public chains, plus five repertoires with anomalous nucleotide sharing, were excluded from co-occurrence clustering. The table comes from immuneACCESS by way of TCRdb, which keeps in-frame sequences with V and J called. Part of the clones is missing from these tables; in studies checked, under half for an unresolved V gene and the rest for unknown reasons. V, J and clone size are those of that table, while D and trimming were read from the DNA. The sample table contains around 150,000 clones; only one count was recorded for approximately 80% of them. The top ten clones comprise roughly 4.7% of the sample.

As for this clone: Its antigen has not been determined. There are no base qualities to consult, and no much larger clone falls within one base.

Findings and caveats that apply to the study as a whole: A total of 150 to 200 TCR beta chains were listed by the study as associated with cytomegalovirus. At a false discovery rate of 0.05, a later analysis linked some 17,000 TCR beta sequences to specific HLA alleles. Because counts were too low, roughly 16 rarely observed V segments, including chromosome 9 orphons, were left out of the earlier analysis of 587 of the donors. Most TCR sequences were observed very rarely across donors, whereas some public TCRs were present in many individuals. In an earlier analysis of about 550 of the donors, most TCR beta V segments were observed in productive rearrangements about 87% or about 30% of the time, broadly matching IMGT annotations. In vitro tests confirmed that a few of the cytomegalovirus-associated TCR beta chains recognize cytomegalovirus antigens. Linkage disequilibrium might explain the correlated functional status among segregating V segments, but an unknown experimental factor could not be excluded. The cohort was sequenced for TCR beta chains only, and without alpha or paired-chain data the features that could be detected were limited. In a later genetic analysis, a missense DCLRE1C variant was associated with V-gene and J-gene trimming of TCR beta chains, and the association was replicated in an independent cohort. Several of the top co-occurrence clusters appeared to be linked to parvovirus B19, influenza, CMV and Epstein-Barr virus, according to a later analysis. A further reported finding was that TCR beta sequences accurately predicted the HLA-A and HLA-B alleles for most subjects in the first cohort. Immune exposure information for the cohort was limited to CMV serostatus. Roughly uniform sequencing depth across donors was assumed in presence/absence analyses, although this assumption may not hold. In a later genetic analysis, fewer N-insertions in productive TCRs were reported among donors in an Asian-associated ancestry cluster than the roughly 700-donor mean. A later analysis found that HLA-associated TCR beta chains were more clonally expanded and had lower generation probabilities than equally common non-associated chains. In a later analysis, TCR association rates were found to vary across HLA loci, with the most associated TCRs seen for DRB1 alleles and the fewest for HLA-C alleles. Because HLA typing was unavailable for some donors at each locus, only the typed subset was used in association tests. It was suggested by the authors that the approach could potentially be generalized to other disease states and immunological phenotypes. A cluster of highly shared sequence variants was judged likely to represent a technical artifact of the sequencing pipeline. According to a later analysis, most CMV-associated TCR beta chains appeared to be HLA-restricted, and the HLA associations seemed to be driven largely by CMV exposure. The classifier was reported to diagnose cytomegalovirus status with high specificity and sensitivity in both the original and validation cohorts. When HLA alleles, especially DR and DQ, strongly co-occurred, TCR associations were difficult to assign to individual alleles.

In total, 630 or so healthy bone marrow donors made up the cohort. At the time of sampling, all cohort members were nominally healthy, though unrecorded immune exposures were likely present. The donor was CMV seronegative and was included in the group of a few hundred seronegative cohort members. A peripheral blood sample was collected from each donor, and TCR beta sequencing was performed on peripheral blood mononuclear cells. The Qiagen DNeasy Blood Extraction Kit was used to extract genomic DNA from the blood cell samples. Source material: PBMCs. This TCR came from a male donor in good health and CMV-seronegative.

The nucleotide sequence is TGTGCCAGCAGCCAAGATCGAGAATATGGCTACACCTTC. This yields the protein CASSQDREYGYTF. The sequence links TRBV4-2 to TRBJ1-2; no confident D gene assignment can be made. Including the terminal cysteine and phenylalanine, the CDR3 comprises 13 residues. Just the 39-base CDR3 DNA is kept, in frame starting at base 1. Trimming removed 0 bases from V and 5 bases from J, leaving 7 bases between the germline ends. For CDR1 and CDR2, the germline V gene lists LGHNA and YNFKEQ.